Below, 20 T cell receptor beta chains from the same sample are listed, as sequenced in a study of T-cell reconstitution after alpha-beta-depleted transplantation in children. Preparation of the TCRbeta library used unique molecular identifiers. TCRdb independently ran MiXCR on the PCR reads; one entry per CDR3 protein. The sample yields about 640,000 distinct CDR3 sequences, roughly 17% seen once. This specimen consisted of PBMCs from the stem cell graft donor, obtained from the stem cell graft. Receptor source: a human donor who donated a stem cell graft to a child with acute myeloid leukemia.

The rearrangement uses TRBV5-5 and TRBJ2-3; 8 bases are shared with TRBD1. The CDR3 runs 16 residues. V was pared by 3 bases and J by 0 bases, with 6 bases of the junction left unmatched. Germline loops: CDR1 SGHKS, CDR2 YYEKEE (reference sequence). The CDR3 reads CASSSRQGKSTDTQYF. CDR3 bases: TGTGCCAGCAGCTCCCGACAGGGGAAAAGCACAGATACGCAGTATTTT.

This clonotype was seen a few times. CDR3 region: CASSLAGLAKSDTQYF. The CDR3 DNA is TGCGCCAGCAGCTTGGCCGGACTAGCGAAGTCAGATACGCAGTATTTT. The gene calls are TRBV5-1 and TRBJ2-3; 9 bases agree with TRBD2. In germline, CDR1 is SGHRS, CDR2 YFSETQ. This CDR3 has 16 residues. The V gene end was trimmed by 0 bases and the J gene end by 4 bases; junction bases not matched to a gene: 6.

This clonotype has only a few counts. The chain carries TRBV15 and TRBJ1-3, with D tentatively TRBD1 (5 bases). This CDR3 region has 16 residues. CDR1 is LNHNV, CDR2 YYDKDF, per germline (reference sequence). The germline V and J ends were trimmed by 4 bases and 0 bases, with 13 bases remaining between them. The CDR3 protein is CATSTKGPRSGNTIYF. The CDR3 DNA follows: TGTGCCACCAGCACGAAGGGACCGCGCTCTGGAAACACCATATATTTT.

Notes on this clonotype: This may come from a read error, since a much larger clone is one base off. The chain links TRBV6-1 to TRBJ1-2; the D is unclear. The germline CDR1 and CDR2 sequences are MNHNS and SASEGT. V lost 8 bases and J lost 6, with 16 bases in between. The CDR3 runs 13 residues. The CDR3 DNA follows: TGTGCCAGCGCACTCCGATCAGAACATGGCTACACCTTC. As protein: CASALRSEHGYTF.

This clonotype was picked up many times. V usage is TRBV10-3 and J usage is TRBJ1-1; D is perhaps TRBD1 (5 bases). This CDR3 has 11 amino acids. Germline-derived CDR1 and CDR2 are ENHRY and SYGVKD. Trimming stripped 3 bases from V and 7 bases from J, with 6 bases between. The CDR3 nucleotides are TGTGCCATCAGTGATGGGGGTGAAGCTTTCTTT. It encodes CAISDGGEAFF.

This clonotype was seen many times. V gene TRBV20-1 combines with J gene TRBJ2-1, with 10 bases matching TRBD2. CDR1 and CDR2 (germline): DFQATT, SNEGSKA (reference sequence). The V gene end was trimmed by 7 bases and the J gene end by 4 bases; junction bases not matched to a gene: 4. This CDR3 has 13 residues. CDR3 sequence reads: CSVGTSEYNEQFF. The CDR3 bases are TGCAGTGTAGGGACTAGCGAGTACAATGAGCAGTTCTTC.

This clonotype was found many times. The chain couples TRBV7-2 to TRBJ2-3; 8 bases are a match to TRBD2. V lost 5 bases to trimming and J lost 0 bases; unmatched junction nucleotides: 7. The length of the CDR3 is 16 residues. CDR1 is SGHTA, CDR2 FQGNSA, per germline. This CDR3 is CASSPLAGPSTDTQYF. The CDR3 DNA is TGTGCCAGCAGCCCGTTAGCGGGGCCAAGCACAGATACGCAGTATTTT. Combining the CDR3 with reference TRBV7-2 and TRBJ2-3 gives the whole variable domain GAGVSQSPSNKVTEKGKDVELRCDPISGHTALYWYRQSLGQGLEFLIYFQGNSAPDKSGLPSDRFSAERTGGSVSTLTIQRTQQEDSAVYLCASSPLAGPSTDTQYFGPGTRLTVL.

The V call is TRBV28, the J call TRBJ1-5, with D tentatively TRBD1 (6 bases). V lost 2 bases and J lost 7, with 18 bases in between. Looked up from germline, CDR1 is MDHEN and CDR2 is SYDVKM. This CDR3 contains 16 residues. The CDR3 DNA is TGTGCCAGCAGTTTACCGGGACAAGGGAGGAGGCAGCCCCAGCATTTT. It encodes CASSLPGQGRRQPQHF.

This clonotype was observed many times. CDR3 DNA sequence: TGCAGTGCTAAACAGGGTGACACTGAAGCTTTCTTT. Translation gives CSAKQGDTEAFF. V is TRBV20-1 and J is TRBJ1-1, with D perhaps TRBD1 (6 bases). Trimming removed 4 bases from V and 3 bases from J, with 9 bases in between. Per the germline V gene, CDR1 is DFQATT and CDR2 is SNEGSKA (reference sequence). The CDR3 totals 12 residues.

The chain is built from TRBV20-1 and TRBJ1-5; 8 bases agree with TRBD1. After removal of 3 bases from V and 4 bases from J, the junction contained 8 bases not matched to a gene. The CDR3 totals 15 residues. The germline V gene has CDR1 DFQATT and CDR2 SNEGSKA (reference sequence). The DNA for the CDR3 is TGCAGTGCTAGTCCGAGGGGACAGGCTAATCAGCCCCAGCATTTT. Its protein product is CSASPRGQANQPQHF.

The CDR3 here is CASSIQVQETQYF. The CDR3, as DNA: TGTGCCAGCAGTATCCAGGTCCAAGAGACCCAGTACTTC. This chain uses TRBV6-1 with TRBJ2-5; D call uncertain. The CDR3 is made up of 13 amino acids. The germline gives CDR1 MNHNS, CDR2 SASEGT. Trimming removed 5 bases at V and 1 base at J, with 8 bases between.

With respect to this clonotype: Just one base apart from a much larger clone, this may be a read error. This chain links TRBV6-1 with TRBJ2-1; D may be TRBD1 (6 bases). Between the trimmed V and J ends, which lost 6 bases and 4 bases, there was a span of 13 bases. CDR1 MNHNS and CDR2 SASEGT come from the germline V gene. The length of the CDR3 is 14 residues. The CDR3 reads CASRRDGQYNEQFF. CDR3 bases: TGTGCCAGCAGAAGGGACGGACAGTACAATGAGCAGTTCTTC.

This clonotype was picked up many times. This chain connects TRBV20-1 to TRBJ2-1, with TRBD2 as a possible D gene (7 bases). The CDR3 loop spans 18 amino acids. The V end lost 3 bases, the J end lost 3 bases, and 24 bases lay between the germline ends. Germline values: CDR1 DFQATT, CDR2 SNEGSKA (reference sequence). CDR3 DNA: TGCAGTGCTAGGAGTCGTCTCGGGGGGCTTACTCTCTACAATGAGCAGTTCTTC. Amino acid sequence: CSARSRLGGLTLYNEQFF.

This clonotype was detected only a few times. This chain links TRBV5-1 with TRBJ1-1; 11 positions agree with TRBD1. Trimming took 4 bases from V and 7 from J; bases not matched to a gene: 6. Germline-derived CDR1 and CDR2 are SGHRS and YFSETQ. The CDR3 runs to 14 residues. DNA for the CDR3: TGCGCCAGCAGCAACCCGGGACAGGGGGGTGAAGCTTTCTTT. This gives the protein CASSNPGQGGEAFF. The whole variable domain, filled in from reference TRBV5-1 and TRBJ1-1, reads KAGVTQTPRYLIKTRGQQVTLSCSPISGHRSVSWYQQTPGQGLQFLFEYFSETQRNKGNFPGRFSGRQFSNSRSEMNVSTLELGDSALYLCASSNPGQGGEAFFGQGTRLTVV.

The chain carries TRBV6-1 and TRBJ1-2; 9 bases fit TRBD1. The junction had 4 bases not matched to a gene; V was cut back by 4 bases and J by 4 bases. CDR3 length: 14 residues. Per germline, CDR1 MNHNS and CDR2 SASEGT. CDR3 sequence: CASSAGQGPYGYTF. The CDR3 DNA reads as TGTGCCAGCAGTGCGGGACAGGGCCCCTATGGCTACACCTTC.

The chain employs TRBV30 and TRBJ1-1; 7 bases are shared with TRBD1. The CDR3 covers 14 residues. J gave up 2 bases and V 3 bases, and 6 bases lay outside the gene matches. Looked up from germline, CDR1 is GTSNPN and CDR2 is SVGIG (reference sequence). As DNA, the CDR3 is TGTGCCTGGAGCTTAAGACAGGGCAACACTGAAGCTTTCTTT. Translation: CAWSLRQGNTEAFF.

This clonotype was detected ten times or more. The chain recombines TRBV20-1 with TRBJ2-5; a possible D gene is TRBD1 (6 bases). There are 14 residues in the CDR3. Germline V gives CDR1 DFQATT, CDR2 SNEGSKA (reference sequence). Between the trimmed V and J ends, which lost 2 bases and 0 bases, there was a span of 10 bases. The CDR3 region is CSARPRDNQETQYF. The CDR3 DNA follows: TGCAGTGCTAGACCCCGGGACAACCAAGAGACCCAGTACTTC.

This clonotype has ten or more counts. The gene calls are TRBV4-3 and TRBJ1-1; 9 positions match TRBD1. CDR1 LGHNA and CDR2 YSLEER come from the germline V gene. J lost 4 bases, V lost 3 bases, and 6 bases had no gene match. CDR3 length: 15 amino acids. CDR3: CASSHRQGDGTEAFF. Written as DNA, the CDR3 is TGCGCCAGCAGCCACCGACAGGGGGACGGCACTGAAGCTTTCTTT.

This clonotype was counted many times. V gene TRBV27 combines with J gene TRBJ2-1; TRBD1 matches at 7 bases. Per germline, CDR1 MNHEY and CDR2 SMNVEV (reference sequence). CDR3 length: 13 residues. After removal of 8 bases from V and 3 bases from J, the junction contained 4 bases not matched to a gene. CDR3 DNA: TGTGCCAGCTCCGGACAGGACTACAATGAGCAGTTCTTC. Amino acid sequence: CASSGQDYNEQFF.

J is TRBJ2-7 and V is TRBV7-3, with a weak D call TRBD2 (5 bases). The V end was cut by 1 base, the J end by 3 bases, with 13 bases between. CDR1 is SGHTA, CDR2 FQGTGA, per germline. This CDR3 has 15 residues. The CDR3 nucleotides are TGTGCCAGCAGCTTAATCTCTGGGAGTTTCTACGAGCAGTACTTC. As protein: CASSLISGSFYEQYF.